This is a list of T cell receptor beta chains from one sample in a study of CD8 T cells in ankylosing spondylitis. TCRdb redid the calling of the 5' RACE reads with MiXCR, one entry per CDR3 protein. The sample contains about 240,000 distinct CDR3 sequences, 8% to 9% of which appear only once. The sequencing input was blood, either unsorted or a sorted T cell fraction (not recorded which). The receptors come from a female donor with ankylosing spondylitis or in good health (not recorded which). CDR3s leave out the opening cysteine and the closing phenylalanine or tryptophan.

v_gene	CDR3aa
TRBV11-2	ASSLSRLQGAKNIQY
TRBV5-1	ASSLASLAGEEQY
TRBV15	ATSRRGLAGVDEQY
TRBV29-1	SVAGIDTQY
TRBV6-2/TRBV6-3	ASSRQGMTGANVLT
TRBV20-1	SASGRGKSPLH
TRBV20-1	SARDSKTGPAYGYT
TRBV14	ASSQEEFRLGGGSYNEQF
TRBV9	ASSVAGSGTDTQY
TRBV20-1	SYQGGYEQY
TRBV11-2	ASSWGETPNEQF
TRBV15	ATSRDPPGVMDTQY
TRBV3-1	ASSPGHNSQETQY
TRBV3-1	ASSQDAGSGRPQY
TRBV5-1	ASSSQGVSEAF
TRBV11-2	ASSLMGSGYGYT
TRBV5-1	ASSLAPTQLGEQF
TRBV7-2	ASILTPSSYNEQF
TRBV29-1	SARDTTDTQY
TRBV4-2	ASSIQGAGQPQH
TRBV5-6	ASSLGPEQF
TRBV20-1	SAQRPAYEQY
TRBV7-2	ASSSRLTNAFEQF
TRBV5-5	ASSLGTSGVNEQF